The rows below give T cell receptor beta chains drawn from one sample of a study of blood T cells in healthy people across ages. TCRdb re-analysed the 5' RACE reads in MiXCR, keeping a single row per CDR3 protein. The sample holds roughly 1,500,000 distinct CDR3 sequences, around 35% seen once. Sequencing was performed on blood. These receptor sequences come from a woman aged 25 to 39 in good health. Each CDR3 is given with its conserved first and last residue. D genes are given only for firm matches. Clone size is stated in some rows and not others, as once, few, many or a class when expanded.

D	size	J	length	V	DNA	CDR3
TRBD1	many	TRBJ2-7	12	TRBV27	TGTGCCAGCAGCCGGACAGGGACCGAGCAGTACTTC	CASSRTGTEQYF
TRBD1	.	TRBJ2-7	14	TRBV7-6	TGTGCCAGCAGCTTCTATCGGACAGGGGACGAGCAGTACTTC	CASSFYRTGDEQYF
.	few	TRBJ2-3	14	TRBV10-3	TGTGCCATCAGCGCGGTGTATGGCACAGATACGCAGTATTTT	CAISAVYGTDTQYF
.	.	TRBJ2-5	16	TRBV20-1	TGCAGTGCTAGGCGGCTTGGGACGCGGATCAGAGAGACCCAGTACTTC	CSARRLGTRIRETQYF
TRBD2	few	TRBJ2-5	18	TRBV15	TGTGCCACCAGCAGGGGAACAGGACTAGCGGGCCTCCAAGAGACCCAGTACTTC	CATSRGTGLAGLQETQYF
.	many	TRBJ1-2	12	TRBV10-3	TGTGCCCTCAACCCGGGGGAGGGTGGCTACACCTTC	CALNPGEGGYTF
.	.	TRBJ2-7	15	TRBV4-1	TGCGCCAGCAGCCAAGATTCTATTCAAACCTACGAGCAGTACTTC	CASSQDSIQTYEQYF
.	few	TRBJ2-3	12	TRBV20-1	TGCAGTGCTAGACAGGGGGGAGATACGCAGTATTTT	CSARQGGDTQYF
TRBD2	.	TRBJ2-5	13	TRBV20-1	TGCAGTGCTTCCGGGACTAGCATAGAGACCCAGTACTTC	CSASGTSIETQYF
.	.	TRBJ2-5	15	TRBV5-1	TGCGCCAGCAGCTTGGCCGTAGGGGGTTGGCAGACCCAGTACTTC	CASSLAVGGWQTQYF
TRBD1	few	TRBJ2-2	15	TRBV29-1	TGCAGCGTGGCCCGGGACAGGGGGCGCGCCGGGGAGCTGTTTTTT	CSVARDRGRAGELFF
.	.	TRBJ2-6	15	TRBV7-2	TGTGCCAGCAGGCCCCAGGGGAATGGGGCCAACGTCCCGACTTTC	CASRPQGNGANVPTF
.	many	TRBJ2-3	14	TRBV27	TGTGCCAGCAGTATACTTAGTGTTTCAGATACGCAGTATTTT	CASSILSVSDTQYF
.	.	TRBJ2-5	12	TRBV5-1	TGCGCCAGCAGCTTAGGGGGAGAGACCCGGTACTTC	CASSLGGETRYF
TRBD1	.	TRBJ2-7	15	TRBV7-9	TGTGCCAGCAGCGGGCTGACGGGACAGGGTTACGAGCAGTACTTC	CASSGLTGQGYEQYF
.	.	TRBJ2-7	14	TRBV20-1	TGCAGTGCTAGCCTCGACAGCCACGCATACGAGCAGTACTTC	CSASLDSHAYEQYF
.	.	TRBJ1-2	13	TRBV3-1	TGTACCAGCAGCCCGGGTTCACGCTATGGCTACACCTTC	CTSSPGSRYGYTF
.	.	TRBJ1-1	12	TRBV2	TGTGCCAGCAGCGCGGGGGTCACTAAAGCTTTCTTT	CASSAGVTKAFF
TRBD2	few	TRBJ2-1	15	TRBV7-7	TGTGCCAGCAGCTTGGATACTAGCGCCTACAATGAGCAGTTCTTC	CASSLDTSAYNEQFF
.	.	TRBJ2-1	15	TRBV20-1	TGCAGTGCCCTCGTGATAGCGAGTCGCTACAATGAGCAGTTCTTC	CSALVIASRYNEQFF
TRBD2	.	TRBJ2-1	15	TRBV5-6	TGTGCCAGCAGCTTACAGCGGGGGGAACACAATGAGCAGTTCTTC	CASSLQRGEHNEQFF
.	.	TRBJ2-7	17	TRBV7-6	TGTGCCAGCAGCTTAAGCCAGGATGACTGGTTGGGCTACGAGCAGTACTTC	CASSLSQDDWLGYEQYF
.	few	TRBJ1-4	13	TRBV10-3	TGTGCCACAAACCGAGGGGGTAATGAAAAACTGTTTTTT	CATNRGGNEKLFF
TRBD2	.	TRBJ2-1	20	TRBV2	TGTGCCAGCAGCGCACCTTCTAGCGGGGGCCATCCTAGCTCCTACAATGAGCAGTTCTTC	CASSAPSSGGHPSSYNEQFF
.	few	TRBJ2-3	11	TRBV6-1	TGTGCCAGCAGTGAAAAGGGTACGCAGTATTTT	CASSEKGTQYF
TRBD2	once	TRBJ2-1	14	TRBV7-2	TGTGCCAGCAGACTAGCGGGGGGCTACGATGAGCAGTTCTTC	CASRLAGGYDEQFF
TRBD1	once	TRBJ1-2	11	TRBV29-1	TGCAGCGTTAGACAGGGTGAGGGCTACACCTTC	CSVRQGEGYTF
.	few	TRBJ2-1	13	TRBV12-3/TRBV12-4	TGTGCCAGCAGAAAGGACCCCTACGGAGAGCAGTTCTTC	CASRKDPYGEQFF
.	.	TRBJ2-2	13	TRBV20-1	TGCAGTGCTGTAAAGGGGATGACCGGGGAGCTGTTTTTT	CSAVKGMTGELFF
.	.	TRBJ2-7	12	TRBV10-2	TGCGCCAGCAGTGATTGGGGAATCGAGCAGTACTTC	CASSDWGIEQYF
.	.	TRBJ2-7	16	TRBV5-1	TGCGCCAGCAGCTTGGACGGCGGGGGCCTCTCCTACGAGCAGTACTTC	CASSLDGGGLSYEQYF
TRBD2	many	TRBJ2-6	15	TRBV28	TGTGCCAGCAGTCCGACTAGCGCTGGGGCCAACGTCCTGACTTTC	CASSPTSAGANVLTF
TRBD1	few	TRBJ1-5	16	TRBV5-1	TGCGCCAGCAGCTTGGAGCCAGGGGGCAATAATCAGCCCCAGCATTTT	CASSLEPGGNNQPQHF
.	.	TRBJ2-6	15	TRBV12-3/TRBV12-4	TGTGCCAGCAGTTCGGGGAGCTCTGGGGCCCAGGTCCTGACTTTC	CASSSGSSGAQVLTF
TRBD2	.	TRBJ2-6	19	TRBV3-1	TGTGCCAGCAGCCAAGGACTAGCGGGAGGGAGGACTGGGGCCAACGTCCTGACTTTC	CASSQGLAGGRTGANVLTF
TRBD2	many	TRBJ2-7	13	TRBV29-1	TGCAGCGTTGAGGTAGCGGGGGCCTACGAGCAGTACTTC	CSVEVAGAYEQYF
TRBD2	.	TRBJ2-3	15	TRBV7-6	TGTGCCAGCAGCCTCCGCCCCGGGAGGTCAGATACGCAGTATTTT	CASSLRPGRSDTQYF
TRBD1	.	TRBJ1-1	14	TRBV7-9	TGTGCCAGCAGCTCCTCTGACAGGGACACTGAAGCTTTCTTT	CASSSSDRDTEAFF
.	few	TRBJ2-7	14	TRBV24-1	TGTGCCACCAGTGATTCCAGGAAAACCTACGAGCAGTACTTC	CATSDSRKTYEQYF
.	.	TRBJ2-4	17	TRBV20-1	TGCAGTGCTAGAGATAGGATGGGGACCCTAGCCAAAAACATTCAGTACTTC	CSARDRMGTLAKNIQYF
.	few	TRBJ2-7	14	TRBV4-1	TGCGCCAGCAGCCACGATTGGGGGCGTATCGAGCAGTACTTC	CASSHDWGRIEQYF
TRBD1	few	TRBJ2-5	15	TRBV24-1	TGTGCCACCAGTGACCGTGGGGACAGCAAGCAGACCCAGTACTTC	CATSDRGDSKQTQYF